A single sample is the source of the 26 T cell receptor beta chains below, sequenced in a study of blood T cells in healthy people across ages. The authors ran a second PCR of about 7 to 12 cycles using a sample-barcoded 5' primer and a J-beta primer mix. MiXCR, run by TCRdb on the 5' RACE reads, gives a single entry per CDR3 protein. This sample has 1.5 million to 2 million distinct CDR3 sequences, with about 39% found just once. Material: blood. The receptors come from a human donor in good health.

In nucleotides, the CDR3 is TGTGCCAGCAGCCAAGACGGGGACGGGGACACTGAAGCTTTCTTT. Translated, it gives CASSQDGDGDTEAFF. V is TRBV4-2 and J is TRBJ1-1, with D perhaps TRBD1 (5 bases). The germline V gene has CDR1 LGHNA and CDR2 YNFKEQ. V shed 0 bases and J shed 3 bases, with 11 bases lying between them. This CDR3 comprises 15 residues.

The chain's CDR3 is CASSGPGGGSNQPQHF. The CDR3 bases are TGTGCCAGCAGTGGACCTGGGGGCGGGAGCAATCAGCCCCAGCATTTT. V usage is TRBV6-6 and J usage is TRBJ1-5, with TRBD1 as a possible D gene (6 bases). Trimming shortened V by 5 bases and J by 1 base, and 15 bases separated the two germline ends. CDR3 length: 16 residues. Germline V gene sequence: CDR1 MNHNY, CDR2 SVGAGI (reference sequence).

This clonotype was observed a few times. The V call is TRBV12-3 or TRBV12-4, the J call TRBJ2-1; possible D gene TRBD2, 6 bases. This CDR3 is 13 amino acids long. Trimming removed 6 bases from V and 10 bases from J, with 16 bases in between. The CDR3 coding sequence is TGTGCCAGCAGCTACACCGGGGGAAGCGAGCAGTTCTTC. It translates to CASSYTGGSEQFF.

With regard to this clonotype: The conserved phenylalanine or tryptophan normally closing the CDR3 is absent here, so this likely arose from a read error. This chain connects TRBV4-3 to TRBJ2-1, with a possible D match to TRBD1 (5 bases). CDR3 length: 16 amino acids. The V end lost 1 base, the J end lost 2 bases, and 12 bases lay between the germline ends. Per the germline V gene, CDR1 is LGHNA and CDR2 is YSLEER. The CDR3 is CASSQAVGATYNEQFV. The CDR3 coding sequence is TGCGCCAGCAGCCAAGCGGTTGGGGCTACCTACAATGAGCAGTTCGTC.

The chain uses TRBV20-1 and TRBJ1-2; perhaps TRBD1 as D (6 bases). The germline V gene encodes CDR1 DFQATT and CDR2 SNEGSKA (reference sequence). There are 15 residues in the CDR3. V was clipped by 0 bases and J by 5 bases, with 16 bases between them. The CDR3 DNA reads TGCAGTGCTAGAGATTTCGCAGGGGCTCATTATGGCTACACCTTC. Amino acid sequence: CSARDFAGAHYGYTF.

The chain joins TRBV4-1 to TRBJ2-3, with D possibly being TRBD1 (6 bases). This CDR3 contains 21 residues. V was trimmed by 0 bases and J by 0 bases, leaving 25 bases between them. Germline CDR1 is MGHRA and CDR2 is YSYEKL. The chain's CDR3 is CASSQDNVPIPGAWSTDTQYF. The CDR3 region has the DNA TGCGCCAGCAGCCAAGATAATGTTCCCATACCAGGGGCCTGGAGCACAGATACGCAGTATTTT.

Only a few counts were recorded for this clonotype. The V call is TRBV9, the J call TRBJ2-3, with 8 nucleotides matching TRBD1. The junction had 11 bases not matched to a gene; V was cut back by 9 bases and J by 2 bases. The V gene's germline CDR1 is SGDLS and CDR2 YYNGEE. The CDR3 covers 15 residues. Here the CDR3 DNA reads TGTGCCAACGTACAGGGGGTGAGCAACACAGATACGCAGTATTTT. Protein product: CANVQGVSNTDTQYF.

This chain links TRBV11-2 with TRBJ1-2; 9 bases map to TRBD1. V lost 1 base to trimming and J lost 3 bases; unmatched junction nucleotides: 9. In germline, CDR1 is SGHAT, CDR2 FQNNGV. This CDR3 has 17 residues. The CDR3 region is CASSLGWDRAEDYGYTF. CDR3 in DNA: TGTGCCAGCAGCTTAGGATGGGACAGGGCAGAGGACTATGGCTACACCTTC.

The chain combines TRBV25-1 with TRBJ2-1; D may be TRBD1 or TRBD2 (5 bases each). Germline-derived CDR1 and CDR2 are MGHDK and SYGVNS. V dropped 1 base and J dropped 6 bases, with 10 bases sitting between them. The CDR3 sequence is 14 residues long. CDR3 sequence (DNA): TGTGCCAGCAGTGAATCGTCAGGGACCAATGAGCAGTTCTTC. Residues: CASSESSGTNEQFF.

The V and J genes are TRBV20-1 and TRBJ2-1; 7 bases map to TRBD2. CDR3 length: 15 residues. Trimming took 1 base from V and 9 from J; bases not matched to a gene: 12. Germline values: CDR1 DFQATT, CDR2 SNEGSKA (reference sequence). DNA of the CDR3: TGCAGTGCTAGAGTCGGACTAGTCGGTGGGGTTGAGCAGTTCTTC. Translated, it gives CSARVGLVGGVEQFF.

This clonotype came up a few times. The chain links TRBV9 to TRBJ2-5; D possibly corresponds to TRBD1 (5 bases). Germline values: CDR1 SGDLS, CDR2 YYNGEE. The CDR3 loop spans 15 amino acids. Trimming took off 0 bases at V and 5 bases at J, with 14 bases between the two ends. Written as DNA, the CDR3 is TGTGCCAGCAGCGTAGCAGGAACGGACAAGGAGACCCAGTACTTC. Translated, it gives CASSVAGTDKETQYF.

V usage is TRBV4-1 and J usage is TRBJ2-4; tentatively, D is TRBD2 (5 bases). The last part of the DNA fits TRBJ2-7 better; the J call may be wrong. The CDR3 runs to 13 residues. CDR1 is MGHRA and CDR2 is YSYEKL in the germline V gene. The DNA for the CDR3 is TGCGCCAGCAGCCAAGGGGAGCCCTACGAGCAGTACTTC. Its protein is CASSQGEPYEQYF.

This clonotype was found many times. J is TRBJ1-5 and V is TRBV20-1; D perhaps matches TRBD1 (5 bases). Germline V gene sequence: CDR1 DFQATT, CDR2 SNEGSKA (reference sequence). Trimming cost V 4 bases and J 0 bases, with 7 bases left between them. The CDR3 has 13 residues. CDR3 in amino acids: CSATGDSNQPQHF. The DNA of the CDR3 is TGCAGTGCTACGGGGGATAGCAATCAGCCCCAGCATTTT.

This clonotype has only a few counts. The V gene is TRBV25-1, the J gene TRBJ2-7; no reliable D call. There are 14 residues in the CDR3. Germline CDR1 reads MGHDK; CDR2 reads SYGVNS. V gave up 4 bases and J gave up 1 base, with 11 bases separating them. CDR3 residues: CASSGPWGSYEQYF. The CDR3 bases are TGTGCCAGCAGTGGCCCCTGGGGATCCTACGAGCAGTACTTC.

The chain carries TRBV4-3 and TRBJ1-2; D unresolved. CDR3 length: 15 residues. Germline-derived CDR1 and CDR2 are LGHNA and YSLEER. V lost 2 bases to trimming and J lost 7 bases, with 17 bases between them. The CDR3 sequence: CASSQIEGQRAGYTF. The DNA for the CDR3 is TGCGCCAGCAGCCAAATTGAGGGCCAAAGGGCTGGCTACACCTTC.

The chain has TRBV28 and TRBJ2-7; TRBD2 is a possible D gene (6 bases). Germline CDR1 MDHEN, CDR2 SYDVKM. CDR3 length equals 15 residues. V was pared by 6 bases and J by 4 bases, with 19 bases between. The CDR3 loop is CASSTAGTGSYEQYF. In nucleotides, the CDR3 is TGTGCCAGCAGCACCGCCGGGACTGGCTCTTACGAGCAGTACTTC.

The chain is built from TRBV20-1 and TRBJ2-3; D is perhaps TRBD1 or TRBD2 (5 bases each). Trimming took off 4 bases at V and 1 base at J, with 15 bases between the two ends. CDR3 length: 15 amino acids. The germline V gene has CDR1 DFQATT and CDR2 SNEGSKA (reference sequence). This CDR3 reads CSAISVRDGTDTQYF. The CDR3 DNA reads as TGCAGTGCTATATCGGTACGGGACGGCACAGATACGCAGTATTTT.

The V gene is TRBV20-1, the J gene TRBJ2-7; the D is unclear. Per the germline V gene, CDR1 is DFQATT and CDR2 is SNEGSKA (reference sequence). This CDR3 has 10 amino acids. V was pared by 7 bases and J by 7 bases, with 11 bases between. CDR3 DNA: TGCAGTGTTCCTATCGGAGAGCAGTACTTC. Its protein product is CSVPIGEQYF.

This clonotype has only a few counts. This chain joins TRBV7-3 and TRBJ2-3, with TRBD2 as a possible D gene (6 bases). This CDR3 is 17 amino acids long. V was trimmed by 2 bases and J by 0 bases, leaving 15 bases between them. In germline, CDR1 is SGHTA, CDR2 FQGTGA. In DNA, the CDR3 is TGTGCCAGCAGCTTAGCGGGGACCGTTTCTAGCACAGATACGCAGTATTTT. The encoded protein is CASSLAGTVSSTDTQYF.

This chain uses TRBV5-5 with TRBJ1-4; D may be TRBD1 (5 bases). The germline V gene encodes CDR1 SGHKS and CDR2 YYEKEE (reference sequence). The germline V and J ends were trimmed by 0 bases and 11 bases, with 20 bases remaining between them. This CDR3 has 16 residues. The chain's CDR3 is CASSLGTWAPGKKLFF. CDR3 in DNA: TGTGCCAGCAGCTTGGGGACATGGGCTCCCGGGAAGAAACTGTTTTTT.

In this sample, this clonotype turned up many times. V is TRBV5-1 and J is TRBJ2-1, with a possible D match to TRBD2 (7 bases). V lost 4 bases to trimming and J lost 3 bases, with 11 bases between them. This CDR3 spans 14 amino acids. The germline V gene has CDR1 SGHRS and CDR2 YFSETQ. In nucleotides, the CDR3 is TGCGCCAGCAGCCCGGGGGGCCGCTACAATGAGCAGTTCTTC. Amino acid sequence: CASSPGGRYNEQFF.

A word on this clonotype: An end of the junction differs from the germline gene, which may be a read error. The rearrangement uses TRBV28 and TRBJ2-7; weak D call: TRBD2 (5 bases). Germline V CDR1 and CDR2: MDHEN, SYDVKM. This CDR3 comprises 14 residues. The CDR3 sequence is CASSFTGSSHEQYF. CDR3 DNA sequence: TGTGCCAGCAGTTTTACTGGGAGCTCCCACGAGCAGTACTTC.

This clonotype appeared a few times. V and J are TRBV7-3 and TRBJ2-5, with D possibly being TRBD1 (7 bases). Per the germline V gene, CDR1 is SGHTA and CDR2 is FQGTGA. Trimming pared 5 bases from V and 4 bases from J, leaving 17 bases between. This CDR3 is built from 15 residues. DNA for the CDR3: TGTGCCAGCAGCCCCCGCAGGGGGGCGTTAGAGACCCAGTACTTC. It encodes CASSPRRGALETQYF.

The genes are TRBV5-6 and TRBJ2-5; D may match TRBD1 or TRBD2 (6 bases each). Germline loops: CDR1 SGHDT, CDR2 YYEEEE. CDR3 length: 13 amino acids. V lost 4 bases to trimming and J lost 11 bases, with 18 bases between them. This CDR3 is CASSGGPTLEQYF. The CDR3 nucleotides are TGTGCCAGCAGCGGGGGGCCCACTTTGGAGCAGTACTTC. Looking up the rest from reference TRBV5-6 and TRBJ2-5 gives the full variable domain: DAGVTQSPTHLIKTRGQQVTLRCSPKSGHDTVSWYQQALGQGPQFIFQYYEEEERQRGNFPDRFSGHQFPNYSSELNVNALLLGDSALYLCASSGGPTLEQYFGPGTRLLVL.

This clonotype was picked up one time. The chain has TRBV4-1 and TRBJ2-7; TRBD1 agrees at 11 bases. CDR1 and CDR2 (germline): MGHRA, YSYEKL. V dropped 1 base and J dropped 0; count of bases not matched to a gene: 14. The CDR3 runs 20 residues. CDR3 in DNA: TGCGCCAGCAGCCAAGGAGCAATGGGACAGGGGGAGTTTGCCTCCTACGAGCAGTACTTC. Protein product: CASSQGAMGQGEFASYEQYF.

The CDR3 sequence: CASGGRVYEQYF. In nucleotides, the CDR3 is TGTGCCAGCGGCGGCAGGGTTTACGAGCAGTACTTC. The chain recombines TRBV7-2 with TRBJ2-7; weak D call: TRBD1 (5 bases). CDR3 length: 12 amino acids. Germline values: CDR1 SGHTA, CDR2 FQGNSA. V was shortened by 8 bases and J by 4 bases, with 12 bases between the two germline ends.